The present T cell receptor (beta chain) was sequenced within a study of blood T cells in healthy people across ages. This clonotype showed up many times. A J-beta primer mix and a sample-barcoded 5' primer were used in a second PCR of roughly 7 to 12 cycles. TCRdb reanalysed the 5' RACE reads using MiXCR and keeps one entry per CDR3 protein. The top ten hold 20% to 25% of the sample, which has 700,000 or so distinct CDR3 sequences, about a fifth seen once. V was pared by 4 bases and J by 0 bases, with 16 bases between. CDR1 is LGHDT and CDR2 is YNNKEL in the germline V gene (reference sequence). The CDR3 contains 18 residues.

Material: blood. The rearrangement joins TRBV3-1 to TRBJ2-6, with D hard to call. This receptor was taken from a man aged 65 to 85 in good health. CDR3 sequence: CASSPLRASFSGANVLTF. CDR3 nucleotides: TGTGCCAGCAGCCCCCTGCGAGCGTCCTTCTCTGGGGCCAACGTCCTGACTTTC.